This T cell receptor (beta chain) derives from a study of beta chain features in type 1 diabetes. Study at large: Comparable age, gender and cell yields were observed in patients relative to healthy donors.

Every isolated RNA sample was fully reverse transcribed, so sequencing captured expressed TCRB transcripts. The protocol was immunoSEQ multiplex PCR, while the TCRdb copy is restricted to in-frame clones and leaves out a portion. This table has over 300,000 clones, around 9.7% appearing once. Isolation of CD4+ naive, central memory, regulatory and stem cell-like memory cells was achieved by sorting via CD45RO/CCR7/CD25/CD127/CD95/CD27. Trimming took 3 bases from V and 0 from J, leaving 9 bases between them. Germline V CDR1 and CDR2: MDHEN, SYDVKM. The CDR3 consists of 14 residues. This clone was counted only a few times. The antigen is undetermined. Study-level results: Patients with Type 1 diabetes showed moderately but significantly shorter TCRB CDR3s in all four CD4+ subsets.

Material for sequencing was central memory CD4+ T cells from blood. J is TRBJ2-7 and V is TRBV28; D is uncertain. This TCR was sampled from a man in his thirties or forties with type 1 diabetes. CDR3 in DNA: TGTGCCAGCAGTTTTCTTCAATACTCCTACGAGCAGTACTTC. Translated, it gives CASSFLQYSYEQYF.